One T cell receptor (beta chain) is described in this entry. Generated by immunoSEQ multiplex PCR, the TCRdb table keeps only in-frame clones and is missing some. Among 310,000 or so clones, approximately 91% were seen once, and the ten largest hold approximately 9.8%. This sample was included in a study of blood T cell repertoires in COVID-19. The CDR3 sequence is 14 residues long. V dropped 2 bases and J dropped 8; count of bases not matched to a gene: 8. The germline CDR1 and CDR2 sequences are SGDLS and YYNGEE. Recovered status applied to Cohort 3 donors who had two consecutive negative PCRs. It also applied to those with clearance or with symptom resolution.

The genes are TRBV9 and TRBJ1-2, with TRBD1 identical over 8 bases. Input material: PBMCs or T cells enriched from blood (not recorded which). The TCR comes from a woman aged 35 to 49 who had recovered from COVID-19. CDR3 in amino acids: CASSVGQGKGGYTF. CDR3 nucleotides: TGTGCCAGCAGCGTCGGACAGGGCAAGGGGGGCTACACCTTC.